This T cell receptor (beta chain) is drawn from a study of T-cell memory formation after mild COVID-19. This clonotype has just one count. A single record per CDR3 protein comes from TCRdb applying MiXCR to the 5' RACE reads. This sample carries some 330,000 distinct CDR3 sequences, about 21% of them seen once, and the ten largest clones take under 15%. The CDR3 totals 18 residues. V gave up 0 bases and J gave up 5 bases; unmatched junction bases: 9. The germline V gene has CDR1 SGHRS and CDR2 YFSETQ. The source is an adult woman who had mild COVID-19 (a few samples of this study predate the infection). Cell type and time point are not known. Sample: PBMCs or a T cell subset sorted from them (not recorded which). The chain employs TRBV5-1 and TRBJ2-2; the match to TRBD2 covers 11 bases. The CDR3 nucleotides read TGCGCCAGCAGCTTGGAAGCGGCTAGCGGGGGGCTGACCGGGGAGCTGTTTTTT. Translating it yields CASSLEAASGGLTGELFF.